This T cell receptor beta chain came from a study of cytomegalovirus exposure and HLA in healthy donors. Study conclusions and caveats: The study listed under 200 cytomegalovirus-associated TCR beta chains. Researchers reported in a later analysis that a missense DCLRE1C variant was tied to TCR beta V- and J-gene trimming.

Likely unrecorded immune exposures existed in these nominally healthy donors. In regard to this clone: Its antigen is unidentified.

The V end was cut by 9 bases, the J end by 1 base, with 12 bases between. The CDR3 has 13 amino acids. The V gene's germline CDR1 is LNHDA and CDR2 SQIVND (reference sequence). Researchers ran the PCR with 60 Vbeta and 13 Jbeta primers. Original handling: In a later analysis, the count reached roughly 80 million unique TCR beta chains, with around 10 million shared. Some clones are missing from TCRdb's copy, which holds only in-frame ones; the method was immunoSEQ multiplex PCR. Clone size and V and J calls were adopted from that table, with D and trimming inferred from the DNA. There are about 90,000 clones in the sample; 85% to 90% occur only once, and around 2.3% lies in the top ten.

The sequenced sample was PBMCs. The chain is built from TRBV19 and TRBJ1-1; possible D gene TRBD1, 5 bases. The TCR comes from a man younger than 35 in good health and CMV-seronegative. The chain's CDR3 is CASSVTGNTEAFF. As DNA, the CDR3 is TGTGCCAGCTCAGTCACAGGGAACACTGAAGCTTTCTTT.